This T cell receptor (beta chain) was recorded in a study of immune cell composition in non-small cell lung cancer. With regard to this clone: No antigen is known for it.

Profiled with immunoSEQ multiplex PCR; TCRdb holds only in-frame clones, not every one. The sample includes some 16,000 clones, 77% seen only once; the top ten take approximately 9.2%. Normal lung was sampled as far from the tumour as possible, at least 3 cm. Study conclusions and caveats: It was not proven that tumour-reactive clones equal dominant tumour-associated clones. Adenocarcinomas with higher top tumour-associated clone frequency had more reactive TILs.

The data also belong to a second study, concerning CD4 T cells in lung cancer.

This receptor was taken from a human donor with non-small cell lung cancer. Sequencing used non-adjacent lung tissue.

The CDR3 DNA follows: TGCGCCAGCAGCCTCTGGGGGAGAGGGGGTGGTGGCTACACCTTC. This encodes CASSLWGRGGGGYTF. The chain combines TRBV4-1 with TRBJ1-2; D possibly corresponds to TRBD1 (6 bases). Between the trimmed V and J ends, which lost 4 bases and 7 bases, there was a span of 19 bases. The CDR3 extends over 15 amino acids. Germline CDR1 reads MGHRA; CDR2 reads YSYEKL.